These 32 T cell receptor beta chains originate from one sample sequenced in a study of long-term antiretroviral therapy in people with HIV. Sequencing relied on immunoSEQ assay v3.0, run at survey level. TCRdb's table, derived via immunoSEQ multiplex PCR, lists solely in-frame clones and lacks some. The sample lists 25,000 to 35,000 clones; 85% to 95% were seen once. This specimen consisted of unsorted PBMCs, obtained 7.4 years after starting antiretroviral therapy. Receptors originate from a man in his forties or fifties with HIV.

This CDR3 is CASSQESSSLGYGYTF. As DNA, the CDR3 is TGTGCCAGCAGCCAAGAGAGCTCTTCTTTGGGTTATGGCTACACCTTC. The chain joins TRBV4-2 to TRBJ1-2; D not certain. Trimming took 0 bases from V and 5 from J, leaving 16 bases between them. The CDR3 extends over 16 amino acids. CDR1 LGHNA and CDR2 YNFKEQ come from the germline V gene.

V and J are TRBV29-1 and TRBJ1-2; 8 bases map to TRBD1. V lost 4 bases to trimming and J lost 8 bases; unmatched junction nucleotides: 12. The V gene's germline CDR1 is SQVTM and CDR2 ANQGSEA. CDR3 length equals 14 residues. The CDR3 here is CSVASGAGGGGYTF. The CDR3 DNA sequence: TGCAGCGTTGCCTCAGGGGCAGGGGGCGGGGGCTACACCTTC. The variable domain in full, with the rest retrieved from reference TRBV29-1 and TRBJ1-2, is SAVISQKPSRDICQRGTSLTIQCQVDSQVTMMFWYRQQPGQSLTLIATANQGSEATYESGFVIDKFPISRPNLTFSTLTVSNMSPEDSSIYLCSVASGAGGGGYTFGSGTRLTVV.

The chain joins TRBV30 to TRBJ1-2, with D tentatively TRBD1 (5 bases). V was cut by 2 bases and J by 3 bases, with 16 bases left in between. Germline assignment: CDR1 GTSNPN and CDR2 SVGIG (reference sequence). The CDR3 sequence is 15 residues long. CDR3 DNA: TGTGCCTGGAGTAAGTCCGGTCGGGGGGACTATGGCTACACCTTC. Translation gives CAWSKSGRGDYGYTF. Full variable domain (remainder filled in from reference TRBV30 and TRBJ1-2): SQTIHQWPATLVQPVGSPLSLECTVEGTSNPNLYWYRQAAGRGLQLLFYSVGIGQISSEVPQNLSASRPQDRQFILSSKKLLLSDSGFYLCAWSKSGRGDYGYTFGSGTRLTVV.

The rearrangement uses TRBV2 and TRBJ2-2, with 7 nucleotides matching TRBD1. Trimming at V came to 8 bases and at J to 0 bases, leaving 6 bases not matched to a gene. The CDR3 runs to 15 residues. CDR1 and CDR2 (germline): SNHLY, FYNNEI. The CDR3 reads CASEGAGANTGELFF. CDR3 DNA: TGTGCCAGCGAGGGGGCAGGGGCGAACACCGGGGAGCTGTTTTTT.

The V gene is TRBV5-4, the J gene TRBJ1-1; TRBD1 matches at 11 bases. Germline V gives CDR1 SGHNT, CDR2 YYREEE (reference sequence). V lost 4 bases, J lost 11 bases, and 13 bases stayed unmatched. The CDR3 has 15 residues. CDR3 region: CASSPPRTGGAVAFF. The CDR3 coding sequence is TGTGCCAGCAGCCCACCCCGGACAGGGGGCGCGGTGGCTTTCTTT.

This clone was observed a single time. The chain has TRBV2 and TRBJ2-3; the D is unclear. V lost 0 bases and J 2 bases, leaving 6 bases between the germline ends. The length of the CDR3 is 14 residues. From germline, CDR1 is SNHLY and CDR2 FYNNEI. The CDR3 loop reads CASSEAHNTDTQYF. CDR3 bases: TGTGCCAGCAGTGAAGCGCACAACACAGATACGCAGTATTTT.

The chain couples TRBV29-1 to TRBJ2-2, with D possibly being TRBD1 (5 bases). The germline gives CDR1 SQVTM, CDR2 ANQGSEA. The CDR3 contains 14 residues. Trimming shortened V by 3 bases and J by 2 bases, and 10 bases separated the two germline ends. The CDR3: CSVDRGFNTGELFF. CDR3 bases: TGCAGCGTTGATAGGGGATTTAACACCGGGGAGCTGTTTTTT.

The chain carries TRBV5-8 and TRBJ1-2, with 10 bases that match TRBD1. With V trimmed by 3 bases and J by 7 bases, 12 bases remained unmatched. This CDR3 has 16 amino acids. Germline-derived CDR1 and CDR2 are SGHTS and YDEGEE. CDR3 in DNA: TGTGCCAGCAGCTCGTGGTCCCGGGACAGGGGAGGTGGCTACACCTTC. Translation: CASSSWSRDRGGGYTF.

The V gene is TRBV18, the J gene TRBJ1-5; a weak D match, TRBD1 (5 bases). The CDR3 has 15 amino acids. Trimming took 4 bases from V and 0 from J, leaving 10 bases between them. CDR1 KGHSH and CDR2 LQKENI come from the germline V gene. As DNA, the CDR3 is TGTGCCAGCTCACACCGGGACGGTAGCAATCAGCCCCAGCATTTT. Translated: CASSHRDGSNQPQHF.

This rearrangement joins TRBV19 to TRBJ2-3, with a tentative D call TRBD2 (6 bases). The CDR3 spans 16 residues. Trimming pared 3 bases from V and 3 bases from J, leaving 16 bases between. Germline CDR1 is LNHDA and CDR2 is SQIVND (reference sequence). CDR3 sequence reads: CASSMILGGRTDTQYF. In DNA form, the CDR3 reads TGTGCCAGTAGTATGATTCTCGGGGGACGAACAGATACGCAGTATTTT.

This clone was detected a few times. This sequence joins TRBV27 and TRBJ2-3; D is possibly TRBD2 (6 bases). The V gene's germline CDR1 is MNHEY and CDR2 SMNVEV (reference sequence). This CDR3 has 13 amino acids. The germline V and J ends were trimmed by 6 bases and 2 bases, with 9 bases remaining between them. CDR3 residues: CASSRGLTDTQYF. CDR3 DNA: TGTGCCAGCAGCCGGGGACTCACAGATACGCAGTATTTT.

V usage is TRBV5-8 and J usage is TRBJ1-1; a weak D match, TRBD1 (6 bases). This CDR3 contains 16 residues. V gave up 6 bases and J gave up 2 bases, with 20 bases separating them. The germline V gene has CDR1 SGHTS and CDR2 YDEGEE. CDR3 loop: CASNPSQGRINTEAFF. DNA of the CDR3: TGTGCCAGCAACCCAAGTCAGGGGCGCATCAACACTGAAGCTTTCTTT.

The CDR3 bases are TGCAGCGTGACGGAAGCCTACACTGAAGCTTTCTTT. It is translated as CSVTEAYTEAFF. The chain has TRBV29-1 and TRBJ1-1; D remains unclear. Germline V gene lookup returns CDR1 SQVTM and CDR2 ANQGSEA. V lost 6 bases to trimming and J lost 3 bases, with 11 bases between them. The CDR3 runs to 12 residues.

The chain uses TRBV19 and TRBJ2-3, with a possible D match to TRBD2 (5 bases). The CDR3 contains 14 residues. The ends were cut back, 4 bases at V and 4 bases at J, with 12 bases in the middle. Germline CDR1 reads LNHDA; CDR2 reads SQIVND (reference sequence). CDR3 in amino acids: CASSTSPGADTQYF. CDR3 DNA: TGTGCCAGTAGTACCAGCCCCGGGGCAGATACGCAGTATTTT.

The V call is TRBV7-7, the J call TRBJ2-3; no reliable D call. V lost 1 base, J lost 4 bases, and 9 bases lay in between. This CDR3 is 14 amino acids long. The germline V gene encodes CDR1 SSHAT and CDR2 FNYEAQ (reference sequence). The chain's CDR3 is CASSLDGNADTQYF. DNA of the CDR3: TGTGCCAGCAGCTTAGATGGGAACGCAGATACGCAGTATTTT.

V usage is TRBV5-8 and J usage is TRBJ2-1; D remains unclear. The germline gives CDR1 SGHTS, CDR2 YDEGEE. This CDR3 region has 12 residues. V lost 8 bases, J lost 10 bases, and 16 bases lay in between. CDR3 region: CASSTQRAEQFF. For the CDR3, the DNA is TGTGCCAGTTCCACCCAAAGGGCAGAGCAGTTCTTC.

The chain is built from TRBV25-1 and TRBJ2-1; 10 nucleotides match TRBD1. With 9 bases clipped from V and 5 bases from J, the junction kept 7 bases outside the gene matches. Germline assignment: CDR1 MGHDK and CDR2 SYGVNS. This CDR3 region has 14 residues. Written as DNA, the CDR3 is TGTGCCAGTAACAGACAGGGGGCCCACAATGAGCAGTTCTTC. Amino acids: CASNRQGAHNEQFF.

Worth noting for this clone: Other DNA sequences in the sample encode the same CDR3. The V and J genes are TRBV18 and TRBJ1-1; 7 bases are a match to TRBD1. The CDR3 length is 13 residues. Germline V lookup: CDR1 KGHSH, CDR2 LQKENI. Trimming cost V 3 bases and J 4 bases; bases outside gene matches: 2. The CDR3 spells CASSPQGGTEAFF. CDR3 nucleotides: TGTGCCAGCTCACCCCAGGGGGGCACTGAAGCTTTCTTT. The variable domain in full, with the rest retrieved from reference TRBV18 and TRBJ1-1, is NAGVMQNPRHLVRRRGQEARLRCSPMKGHSHVYWYRQLPEEGLKFMVYLQKENIIDESGMPKERFSAEFPKEGPSILRIQQVVRGDSAAYFCASSPQGGTEAFFGQGTRLTVV.

The chain uses TRBV10-1 and TRBJ2-1; possibly TRBD2 for D (5 bases). Trimming took off 5 bases at V and 5 bases at J, with 10 bases between the two ends. This CDR3 is built from 13 residues. Germline V gene sequence: CDR1 WNHNN, CDR2 SYGVQD (reference sequence). This CDR3 reads CASSRPGDNEQFF. The CDR3 DNA reads TGCGCCAGCAGTCGACCCGGGGACAATGAGCAGTTCTTC.

J is TRBJ1-2 and V is TRBV30; TRBD1 agrees at 7 bases. The germline V gene has CDR1 GTSNPN and CDR2 SVGIG (reference sequence). V lost 1 base, J lost 6 bases, and 5 bases stayed unmatched. This CDR3 is 13 amino acids long. CDR3 protein: CAWSGQGRNGYTF. The CDR3 region has the DNA TGTGCCTGGAGTGGACAGGGCAGGAATGGCTACACCTTC.

The V and J genes are TRBV11-2 and TRBJ1-4; 7 positions match TRBD1. The V segment lost 4 bases and the J segment 3 bases; nucleotides outside the gene matches: 11. The CDR3 contains 17 residues. In germline, CDR1 is SGHAT, CDR2 FQNNGV. The CDR3 is CASSSSLPGQPNEKLFF. The CDR3 DNA reads as TGTGCCAGCAGCTCGTCCCTACCGGGACAGCCTAATGAAAAACTGTTTTTT.

The rearrangement joins TRBV10-3 to TRBJ1-6; D ambiguous. Germline V gene sequence: CDR1 ENHRY, CDR2 SYGVKD. V shed 8 bases and J shed 7 bases, with 9 bases lying between them. The CDR3 loop spans 12 amino acids. The CDR3 DNA sequence: TGTGCCATCCAGGAAACGAATTCACCCCTCCACTTT. This sequence encodes CAIQETNSPLHF.

The chain links TRBV19 to TRBJ2-7, with D possibly TRBD1 on 5 matching bases. Germline-derived CDR1 and CDR2 are LNHDA and SQIVND (reference sequence). Trimming shortened V by 2 bases and J by 3 bases, and 8 bases separated the two germline ends. The CDR3 loop spans 13 amino acids. Here the CDR3 reads CASSIHRHYEQYF. Here the CDR3 DNA reads TGTGCCAGTAGTATACACAGGCACTACGAGCAGTACTTC.

The chain is built from TRBV9 and TRBJ1-1, with TRBD1 matching over 8 bases. CDR3 length: 14 residues. Trimming at V came to 5 bases and at J to 1 base, leaving 4 bases not matched to a gene. Per the germline V gene, CDR1 is SGDLS and CDR2 is YYNGEE. The CDR3 spells CASRRGQGNTEAFF. CDR3 DNA: TGTGCCAGCAGGAGAGGACAGGGGAACACTGAAGCTTTCTTT.

The rearrangement uses TRBV7-7 and TRBJ2-1; TRBD2 matches 12 bases. CDR3 size: 16 residues. CDR1 is SSHAT, CDR2 FNYEAQ, per germline (reference sequence). With V trimmed by 5 bases and J by 0 bases, 2 bases remained unmatched. The CDR3 DNA is TGTGCCAGCAGCAGGACTAGCGGGGCCTCCTACAATGAGCAGTTCTTC. Translating gives CASSRTSGASYNEQFF.

This chain joins TRBV25-1 and TRBJ2-7, with a weak D call TRBD1 (6 bases). This CDR3 is built from 15 residues. V lost 2 bases, J lost 1 base, and 12 bases lay in between. CDR1 and CDR2 (germline): MGHDK, SYGVNS. The CDR3 DNA follows: TGTGCCAGCAGTGAAGACCGCACAGGGTCCTACGAGCAGTACTTC. This encodes CASSEDRTGSYEQYF.

The chain recombines TRBV11-2 with TRBJ2-6; 9 bases agree with TRBD2. CDR3 length: 20 residues. Germline values: CDR1 SGHAT, CDR2 FQNNGV. Unmatched junction bases numbered 10, after V lost 0 bases and J lost 1 base. The CDR3 reads CASSLESGGGVFSGANVLTF. Written as DNA, the CDR3 is TGTGCCAGCAGCTTAGAAAGCGGCGGGGGGGTTTTTTCTGGGGCCAACGTCCTGACTTTC.

The chain is built from TRBV5-4 and TRBJ2-3, with D unresolved. CDR3 length: 14 residues. The V and J ends lost 5 bases and 1 base respectively, with 11 bases between them. Germline lookup yields CDR1 SGHNT and CDR2 YYREEE (reference sequence). DNA for the CDR3: TGTGCCAGCAGGGAGAGAGTGGGCACAGATACGCAGTATTTT. This gives the protein CASRERVGTDTQYF.

The chain carries TRBV5-4 and TRBJ2-7; TRBD1 agrees at 10 bases. Trimming cost V 6 bases and J 0 bases; bases outside gene matches: 3. In germline, CDR1 is SGHNT, CDR2 YYREEE (reference sequence). The CDR3 contains 14 residues. The CDR3 loop is CASTRTGGSYEQYF. The CDR3 nucleotides read TGTGCCAGCACCCGGACAGGGGGCTCCTACGAGCAGTACTTC.

The CDR3 here is CASSLVQGEGYTF. The CDR3 DNA reads TGTGCCAGCAGCTTAGTACAGGGGGAAGGCTACACCTTC. The rearrangement links TRBV11-2 to TRBJ1-2; 8 bases match TRBD1. The CDR3 covers 13 residues. Per germline, CDR1 SGHAT and CDR2 FQNNGV. Losses at the gene ends were 1 base for V and 8 bases for J; bases not matched to a gene: 3.

V and J are TRBV23-1 and TRBJ1-5; D call uncertain. TRBV23-1 is assigned to the ORF class and has an uncertain function. Trimming shortened V by 2 bases and J by 5 bases, and 4 bases separated the two germline ends. This CDR3 is 12 amino acids long. CDR3 DNA: TGCGCCAGCAGTCAACGGGATCAGCCCCAGCATTTT. It is translated as CASSQRDQPQHF.

This CDR3 is CASSFDPGTVYGYTF. The CDR3 nucleotides are TGCGCCAGCAGCTTCGACCCCGGGACAGTCTATGGCTACACCTTC. The chain couples TRBV5-1 to TRBJ1-2; 7 nucleotides line up with TRBD1. The CDR3 contains 15 residues. Trimming at V came to 2 bases and at J to 4 bases, leaving 8 bases not matched to a gene. Germline V lookup: CDR1 SGHRS, CDR2 YFSETQ.